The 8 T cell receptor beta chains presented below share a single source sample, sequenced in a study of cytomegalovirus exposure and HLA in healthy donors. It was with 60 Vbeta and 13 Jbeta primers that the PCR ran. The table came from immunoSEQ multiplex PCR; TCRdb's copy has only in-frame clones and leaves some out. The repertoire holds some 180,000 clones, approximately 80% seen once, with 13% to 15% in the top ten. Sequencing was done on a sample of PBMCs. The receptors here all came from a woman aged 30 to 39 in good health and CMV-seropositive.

For the CDR3, the DNA is TGTGCCAGCAGCCCATCTAGCGGGGCCCGCACAGATACGCAGTATTTT. It is translated as CASSPSSGARTDTQYF. This rearrangement joins TRBV9 to TRBJ2-3; 9 bases fit TRBD2. The V and J ends lost 4 bases and 1 base, in that order; junction bases with no gene match: 7. Germline CDR1 and CDR2: SGDLS and YYNGEE. The CDR3 has 16 residues.

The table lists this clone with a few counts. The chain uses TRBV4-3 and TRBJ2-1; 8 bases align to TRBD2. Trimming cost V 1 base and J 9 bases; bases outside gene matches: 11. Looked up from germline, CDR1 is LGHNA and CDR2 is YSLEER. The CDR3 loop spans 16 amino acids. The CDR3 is CASSQGIAGLGGEQFF. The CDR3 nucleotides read TGCGCCAGCAGCCAAGGGATAGCGGGATTGGGGGGTGAGCAGTTCTTC.

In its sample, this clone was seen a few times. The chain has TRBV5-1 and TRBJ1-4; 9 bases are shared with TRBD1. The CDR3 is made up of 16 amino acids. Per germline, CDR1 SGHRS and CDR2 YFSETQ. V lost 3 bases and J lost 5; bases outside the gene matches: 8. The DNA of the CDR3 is TGCGCCAGCAGCTACAGCTCCGGGACAGGGAATGAAAAACTGTTTTTT. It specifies CASSYSSGTGNEKLFF.

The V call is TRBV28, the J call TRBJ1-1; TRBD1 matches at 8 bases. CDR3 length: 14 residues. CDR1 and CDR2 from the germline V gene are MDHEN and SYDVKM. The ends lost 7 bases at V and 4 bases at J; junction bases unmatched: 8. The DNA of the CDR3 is TGTGCCAGCACGACAGGGGCTTGGACCACTGAAGCTTTCTTT. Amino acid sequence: CASTTGAWTTEAFF.

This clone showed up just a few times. The CDR3 DNA reads as TGTGCCAGCTCACGGGGACAGGGGGCCGGTGGCTACACCTTC. As protein: CASSRGQGAGGYTF. The V and J genes are TRBV18 and TRBJ1-2; 12 positions agree with TRBD1. V lost 4 bases and J lost 7; bases outside the gene matches: 4. The CDR3 loop spans 14 amino acids. Germline lookup yields CDR1 KGHSH and CDR2 LQKENI.

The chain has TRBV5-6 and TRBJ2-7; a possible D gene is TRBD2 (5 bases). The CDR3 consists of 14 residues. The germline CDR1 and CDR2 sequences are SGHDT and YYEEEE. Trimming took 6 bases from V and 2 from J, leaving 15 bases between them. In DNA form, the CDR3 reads TGTGCCAGCATCAGGCGGGTATCTACCTACGAGCAGTACTTC. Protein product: CASIRRVSTYEQYF.

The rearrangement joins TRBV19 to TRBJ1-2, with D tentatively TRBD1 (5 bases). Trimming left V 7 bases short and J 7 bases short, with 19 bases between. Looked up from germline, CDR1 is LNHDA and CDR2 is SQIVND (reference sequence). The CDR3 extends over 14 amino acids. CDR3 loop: CASTQGGSGGGYTF. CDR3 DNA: TGTGCCAGTACCCAGGGAGGGAGTGGAGGTGGCTACACCTTC.

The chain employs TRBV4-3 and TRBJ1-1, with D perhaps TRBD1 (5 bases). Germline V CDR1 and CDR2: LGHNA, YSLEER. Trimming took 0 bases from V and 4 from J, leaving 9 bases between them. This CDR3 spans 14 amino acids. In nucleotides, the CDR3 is TGCGCCAGCAGCCAAGACCGGGGGACCACTGAAGCTTTCTTT. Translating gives CASSQDRGTTEAFF.